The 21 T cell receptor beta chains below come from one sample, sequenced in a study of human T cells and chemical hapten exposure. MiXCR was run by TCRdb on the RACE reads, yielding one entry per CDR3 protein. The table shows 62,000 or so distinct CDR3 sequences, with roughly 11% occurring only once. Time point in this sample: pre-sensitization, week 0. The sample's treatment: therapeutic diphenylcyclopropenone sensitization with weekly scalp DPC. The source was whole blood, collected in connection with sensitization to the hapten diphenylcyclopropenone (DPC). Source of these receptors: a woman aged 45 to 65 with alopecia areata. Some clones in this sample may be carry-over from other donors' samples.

The CDR3: CASSNVPLGGGLGEKLFF. CDR3 nucleotides: TGTGCCAGCAGCAACGTCCCCTTGGGGGGTGGACTAGGTGAAAAACTGTTTTTT. This chain uses TRBV11-2 with TRBJ1-4, with D maybe TRBD1 (5 bases). Trimming shortened V by 5 bases and J by 7 bases, and 26 bases separated the two germline ends. The CDR3 has 18 residues. Looked up from germline, CDR1 is SGHAT and CDR2 is FQNNGV.

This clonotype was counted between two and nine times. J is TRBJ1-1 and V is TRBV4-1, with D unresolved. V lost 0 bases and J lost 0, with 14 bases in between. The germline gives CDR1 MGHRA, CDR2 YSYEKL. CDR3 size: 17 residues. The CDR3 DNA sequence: TGCGCCAGCAGCCAAGATCGATTCGAGACAATGAACACTGAAGCTTTCTTT. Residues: CASSQDRFETMNTEAFF.

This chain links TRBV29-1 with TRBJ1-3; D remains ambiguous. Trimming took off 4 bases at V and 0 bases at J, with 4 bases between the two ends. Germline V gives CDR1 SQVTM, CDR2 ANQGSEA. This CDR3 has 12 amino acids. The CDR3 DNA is TGCAGCGTTGTGGACTCTGGAAACACCATATATTTT. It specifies CSVVDSGNTIYF.

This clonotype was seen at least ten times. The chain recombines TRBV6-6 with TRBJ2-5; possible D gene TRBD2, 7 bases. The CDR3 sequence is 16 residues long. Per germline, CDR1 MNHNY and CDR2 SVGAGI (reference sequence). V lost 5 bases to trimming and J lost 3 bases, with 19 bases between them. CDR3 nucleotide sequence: TGTGCCAGCAGTCCCCGGGGGGCTAGCGGAAAAGAGACCCAGTACTTC. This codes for CASSPRGASGKETQYF.

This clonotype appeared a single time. The CDR3 bases are TGTGCCAGCAGCTTAGGGGGCCGTTACACAGATACGCAGTATTTT. It codes for CASSLGGRYTDTQYF. The chain combines TRBV7-2 with TRBJ2-3, with TRBD1 as a possible D gene (5 bases). Germline V lookup: CDR1 SGHTA, CDR2 FQGNSA. Trimming left V 1 base short and J 2 bases short, with 10 bases between. The CDR3 runs to 15 residues.

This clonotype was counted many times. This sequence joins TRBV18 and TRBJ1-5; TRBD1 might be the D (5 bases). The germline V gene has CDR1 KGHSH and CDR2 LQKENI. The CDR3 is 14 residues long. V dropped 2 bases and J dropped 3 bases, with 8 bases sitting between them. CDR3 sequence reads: CASSPTQDNQPQHF. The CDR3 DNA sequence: TGTGCCAGCTCACCAACACAGGACAATCAGCCCCAGCATTTT.

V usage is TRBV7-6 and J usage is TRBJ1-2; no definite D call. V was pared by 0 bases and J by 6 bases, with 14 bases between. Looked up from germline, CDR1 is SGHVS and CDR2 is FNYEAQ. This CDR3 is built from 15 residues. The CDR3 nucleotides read TGTGCCAGCAGCTTAGCGAGCGCAAGCCCGGATGGCTACACCTTC. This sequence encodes CASSLASASPDGYTF.

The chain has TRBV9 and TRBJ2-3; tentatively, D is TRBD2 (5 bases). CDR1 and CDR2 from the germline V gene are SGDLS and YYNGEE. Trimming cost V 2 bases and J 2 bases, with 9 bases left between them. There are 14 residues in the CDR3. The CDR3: CASSVASPTDTQYF. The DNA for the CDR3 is TGTGCCAGCAGCGTGGCTAGCCCCACAGATACGCAGTATTTT.

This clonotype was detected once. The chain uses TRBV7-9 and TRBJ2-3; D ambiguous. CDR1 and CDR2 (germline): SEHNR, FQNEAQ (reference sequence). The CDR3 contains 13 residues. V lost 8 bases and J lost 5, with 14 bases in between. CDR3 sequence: CASGLGMRDTQYF. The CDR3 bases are TGTGCCAGCGGATTGGGGATGAGAGATACGCAGTATTTT.

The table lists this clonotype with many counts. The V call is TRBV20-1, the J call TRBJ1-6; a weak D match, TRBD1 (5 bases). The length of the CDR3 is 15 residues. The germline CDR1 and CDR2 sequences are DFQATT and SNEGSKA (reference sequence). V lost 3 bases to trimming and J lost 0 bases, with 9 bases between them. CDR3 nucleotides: TGCAGTGCTAGGTTAGACAGCTCCTATAATTCACCCCTCCACTTT. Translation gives CSARLDSSYNSPLHF.

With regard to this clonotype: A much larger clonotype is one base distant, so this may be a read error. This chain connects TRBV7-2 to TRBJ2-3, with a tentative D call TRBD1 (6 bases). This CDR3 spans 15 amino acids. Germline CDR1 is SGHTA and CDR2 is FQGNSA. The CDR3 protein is CANSVPGTLPDTQYF. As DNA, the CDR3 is TGTGCCAACAGCGTTCCCGGGACACTCCCAGATACGCAGTATTTT. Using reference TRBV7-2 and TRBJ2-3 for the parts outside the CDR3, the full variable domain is GAGVSQSPSNKVTEKGKDVELRCDPISGHTALYWYRQSLGQGLEFLIYFQGNSAPDKSGLPSDRFSAERTGGSVSTLTIQRTQQEDSAVYLCANSVPGTLPDTQYFGPGTRLTVL.

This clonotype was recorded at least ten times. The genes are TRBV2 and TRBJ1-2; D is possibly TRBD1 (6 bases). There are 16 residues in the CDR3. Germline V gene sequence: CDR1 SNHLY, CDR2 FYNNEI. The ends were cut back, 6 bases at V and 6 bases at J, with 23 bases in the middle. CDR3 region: CASRAYDQGRHDGYTF. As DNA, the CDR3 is TGTGCCAGCAGGGCCTACGATCAGGGGCGACACGATGGCTACACCTTC. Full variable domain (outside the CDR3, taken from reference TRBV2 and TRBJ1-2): EPEVTQTPSHQVTQMGQEVILRCVPISNHLYFYWYRQILGQKVEFLVSFYNNEISEKSEIFDDQFSVERPDGSNFTLKIRSTKLEDSAMYFCASRAYDQGRHDGYTFGSGTRLTVV.

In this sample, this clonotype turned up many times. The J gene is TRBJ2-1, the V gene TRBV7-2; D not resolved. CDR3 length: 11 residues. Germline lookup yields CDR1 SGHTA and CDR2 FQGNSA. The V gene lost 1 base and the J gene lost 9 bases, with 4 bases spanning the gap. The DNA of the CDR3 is TGTGCCAGCAGCTTAGGGGGTGAGCAGTTCTTC. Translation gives CASSLGGEQFF.

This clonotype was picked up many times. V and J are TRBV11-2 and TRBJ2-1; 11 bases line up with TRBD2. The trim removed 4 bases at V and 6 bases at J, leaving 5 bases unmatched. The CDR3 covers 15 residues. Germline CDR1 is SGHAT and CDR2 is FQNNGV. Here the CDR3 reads CASSSRLAGINEQFF. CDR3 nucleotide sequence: TGTGCCAGCAGCTCCCGACTAGCGGGGATCAATGAGCAGTTCTTC. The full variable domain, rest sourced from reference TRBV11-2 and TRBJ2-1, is EAGVAQSPRYKIIEKRQSVAFWCNPISGHATLYWYQQILGQGPKLLIQFQNNGVVDDSQLPKDRFSAERLKGVDSTLKIQPAKLEDSAVYLCASSSRLAGINEQFFGPGTRLTVL.

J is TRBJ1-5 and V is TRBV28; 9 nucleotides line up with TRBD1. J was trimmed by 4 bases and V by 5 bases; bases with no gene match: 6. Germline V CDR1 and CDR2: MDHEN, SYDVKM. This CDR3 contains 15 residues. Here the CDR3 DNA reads TGTGCCAGCAGTACTGCCGGACAGGGGAATCAGCCCCAGCATTTT. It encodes CASSTAGQGNQPQHF. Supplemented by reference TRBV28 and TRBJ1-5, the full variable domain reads DVKVTQSSRYLVKRTGEKVFLECVQDMDHENMFWYRQDPGLGLRLIYFSYDVKMKEKGDIPEGYSVSREKKERFSLILESASTNQTSMYLCASSTAGQGNQPQHFGDGTRLSIL.

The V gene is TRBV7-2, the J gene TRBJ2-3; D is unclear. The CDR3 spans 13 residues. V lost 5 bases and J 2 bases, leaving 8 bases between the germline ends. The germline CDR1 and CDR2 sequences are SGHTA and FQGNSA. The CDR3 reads CASSPGITDTQYF. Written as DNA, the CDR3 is TGTGCCAGCAGCCCTGGAATCACAGATACGCAGTATTTT.

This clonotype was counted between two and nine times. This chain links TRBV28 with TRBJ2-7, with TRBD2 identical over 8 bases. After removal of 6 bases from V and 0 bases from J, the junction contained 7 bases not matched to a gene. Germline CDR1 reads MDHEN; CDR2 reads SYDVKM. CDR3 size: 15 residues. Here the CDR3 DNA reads TGTGCCAGCAGCCGCGGGGGGATAAGCTCCTACGAGCAGTACTTC. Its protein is CASSRGGISSYEQYF.

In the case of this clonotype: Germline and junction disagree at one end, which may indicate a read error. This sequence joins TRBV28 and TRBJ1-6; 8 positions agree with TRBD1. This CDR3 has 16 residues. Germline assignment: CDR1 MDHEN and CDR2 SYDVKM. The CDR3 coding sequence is TGTGCCAACAGTTTTCCGACAGGGGAGGGTGGATCACCCCTCCACTTT. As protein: CANSFPTGEGGSPLHF.

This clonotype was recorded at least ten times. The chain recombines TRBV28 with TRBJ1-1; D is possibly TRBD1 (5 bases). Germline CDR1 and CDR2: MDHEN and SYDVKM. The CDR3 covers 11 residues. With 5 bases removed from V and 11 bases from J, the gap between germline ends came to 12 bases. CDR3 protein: CASSQLQVAFF. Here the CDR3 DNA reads TGTGCCAGCAGTCAACTACAGGTGGCTTTCTTT.

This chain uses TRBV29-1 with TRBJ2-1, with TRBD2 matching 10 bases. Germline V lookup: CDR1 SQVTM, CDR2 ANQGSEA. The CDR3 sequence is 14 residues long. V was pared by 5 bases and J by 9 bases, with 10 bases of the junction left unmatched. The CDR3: CSVPRLAGKSEQFF. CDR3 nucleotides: TGCAGCGTTCCTAGACTAGCGGGTAAGAGTGAGCAGTTCTTC.

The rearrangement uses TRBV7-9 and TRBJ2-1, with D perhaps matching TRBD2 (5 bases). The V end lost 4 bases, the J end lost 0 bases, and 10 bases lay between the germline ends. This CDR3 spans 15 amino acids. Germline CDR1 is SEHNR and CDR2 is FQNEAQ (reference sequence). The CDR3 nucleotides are TGTGCCAGCAGCTACGGGGTCAGCTCCTACAATGAGCAGTTCTTC. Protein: CASSYGVSSYNEQFF.